The 26 T cell receptor beta chains reported below all come from one sample, sequenced in a study of blood T cell repertoires in COVID-19. Profiled with immunoSEQ multiplex PCR; TCRdb holds only in-frame clones, not every one. The sample includes a few hundred thousand clones, over 80% of them seen just once. The specimen sequenced was peripheral blood. The receptors here all came from a woman between 35 and 50 years old with acute or convalescent COVID-19.

The chain is built from TRBV20-1 and TRBJ2-1; D perhaps matches TRBD2 (5 bases). V gave up 3 bases and J gave up 9 bases, with 18 bases separating them. Germline values: CDR1 DFQATT, CDR2 SNEGSKA (reference sequence). The CDR3 consists of 14 residues. The chain's CDR3 is CSASLGDSWGEQFF. As DNA, the CDR3 is TGCAGTGCTAGTCTCGGGGATTCTTGGGGTGAGCAGTTCTTC.

The V gene is TRBV29-1, the J gene TRBJ1-2, with D tentatively TRBD1 (5 bases). Germline V gene data show CDR1 as SQVTM and CDR2 as ANQGSEA. The CDR3 sequence is 8 residues long. Trimming cost V 8 bases and J 13 bases, with 11 bases left between them. The CDR3: CSSDTGTF. The CDR3 nucleotides are TGCAGCTCGGACACGGGCACCTTC. Supplemented by reference TRBV29-1 and TRBJ1-2, the full variable domain reads SAVISQKPSRDICQRGTSLTIQCQVDSQVTMMFWYRQQPGQSLTLIATANQGSEATYESGFVIDKFPISRPNLTFSTLTVSNMSPEDSSIYLCSSDTGTFGSGTRLTVV.

The chain recombines TRBV7-2 with TRBJ2-7, with 10 bases matching TRBD2. Germline V gene sequence: CDR1 SGHTA, CDR2 FQGNSA. Trimming cost V 1 base and J 5 bases; bases outside gene matches: 8. This CDR3 comprises 16 residues. DNA of the CDR3: TGTGCCAGCAGCTTAGGCCCCGGACTAGCGGTTGACGAGCAGTACGTC. This codes for CASSLGPGLAVDEQYV.

The chain has TRBV5-1 and TRBJ1-2, with a weak D call TRBD1 (6 bases). This CDR3 is built from 13 residues. Looked up from germline, CDR1 is SGHRS and CDR2 is YFSETQ. Between the trimmed V and J ends, which lost 4 bases and 6 bases, there was a span of 13 bases. The CDR3 region is CASSPGHVNGYTF. The CDR3, as DNA: TGCGCCAGCAGCCCGGGACACGTGAATGGCTACACCTTC. Full variable domain (missing parts from reference TRBV5-1 and TRBJ1-2): KAGVTQTPRYLIKTRGQQVTLSCSPISGHRSVSWYQQTPGQGLQFLFEYFSETQRNKGNFPGRFSGRQFSNSRSEMNVSTLELGDSALYLCASSPGHVNGYTFGSGTRLTVV.

The V gene is TRBV28, the J gene TRBJ1-4, with D unresolved. With 8 bases removed from V and 3 bases from J, the gap between germline ends came to 28 bases. CDR1 is MDHEN, CDR2 SYDVKM, per germline. This CDR3 has 19 amino acids. CDR3 sequence reads: CASRGFDYREGSPNEKLFF. In DNA form, the CDR3 reads TGTGCCAGCCGGGGTTTCGACTACCGGGAGGGAAGTCCTAATGAAAAACTGTTTTTT.

This clone came up once. The chain has TRBV5-4 and TRBJ2-3; TRBD2 matches 10 bases. Germline-derived CDR1 and CDR2 are SGHNT and YYREEE (reference sequence). The V and J ends lost 4 bases and 3 bases, in that order; junction bases with no gene match: 11. This CDR3 is built from 17 residues. The CDR3 protein is CASSPSKRGGRTDTQYF. The CDR3 region has the DNA TGTGCCAGCAGCCCTTCTAAGCGGGGGGGCCGGACAGATACGCAGTATTTT.

The rearrangement joins TRBV2 to TRBJ1-1; 7 bases are a match to TRBD1. Germline V gene sequence: CDR1 SNHLY, CDR2 FYNNEI. The CDR3 runs to 13 residues. J lost 3 bases, V lost 7 bases, and 5 bases had no gene match. The CDR3 loop reads CASMRDRDTEAFF. Here the CDR3 DNA reads TGTGCCAGCATGAGAGACAGGGACACTGAAGCTTTCTTT.

This chain connects TRBV6-6 to TRBJ1-1; 7 bases fit TRBD1. The CDR3 consists of 15 residues. Germline-derived CDR1 and CDR2 are MNHNY and SVGAGI (reference sequence). The J segment lost 1 base and the V segment lost 2 bases, leaving 4 bases of the junction unmatched. The CDR3 DNA reads TGTGCCAGCAGTTACATCGACAGGGCGAACACTGAAGCTTTCTTT. This gives the protein CASSYIDRANTEAFF.

This chain connects TRBV5-1 to TRBJ1-1; the D is unclear. The germline gives CDR1 SGHRS, CDR2 YFSETQ. CDR3 size: 13 residues. V was pared by 4 bases and J by 1 base, with 8 bases between. The CDR3, as DNA: TGCGCCAGCAGCGAATCGGGGAACACTGAAGCTTTCTTT. This codes for CASSESGNTEAFF.

The chain employs TRBV9 and TRBJ2-2; tentatively, D is TRBD2 (7 bases). The CDR3 extends over 18 amino acids. Trimming removed 0 bases from V and 2 bases from J, with 17 bases in between. Germline V lookup: CDR1 SGDLS, CDR2 YYNGEE. CDR3 residues: CASSVGLRWGGNTGELFF. CDR3 DNA sequence: TGTGCCAGCAGCGTAGGGTTGAGATGGGGGGGCAACACCGGGGAGCTGTTTTTT.

This chain links TRBV18 with TRBJ1-2; 10 bases fit TRBD1. Looked up from germline, CDR1 is KGHSH and CDR2 is LQKENI. The CDR3 has 14 amino acids. V lost 3 bases, J lost 6 bases, and 4 bases stayed unmatched. The CDR3 loop is CASSPTGGVNGYTF. The CDR3 DNA is TGTGCCAGCTCACCGACAGGGGGCGTAAATGGCTACACCTTC.

The chain carries TRBV6-6 and TRBJ1-1; tentative D call: TRBD1 (6 bases). Germline V gene sequence: CDR1 MNHNY, CDR2 SVGAGI (reference sequence). V lost 5 bases and J lost 1, with 8 bases in between. The CDR3 is 13 amino acids. CDR3 nucleotides: TGTGCCAGCAGTAAACAGGGGAACACTGAAGCTTTCTTT. It specifies CASSKQGNTEAFF.

This clone appeared a single time. The chain recombines TRBV7-3 with TRBJ1-1, with D maybe TRBD1 (6 bases). The length of the CDR3 is 15 residues. V was trimmed by 6 bases and J by 6 bases, leaving 20 bases between them. Germline CDR1 reads SGHTA; CDR2 reads FQGTGA. CDR3 coding DNA: TGTGCCAGCAGGCCGGGAGGACTGACAGGCGCTGAAGCTTTCTTT. Translation: CASRPGGLTGAEAFF.

The rearrangement joins TRBV10-3 to TRBJ1-2; D call uncertain. The ends were cut back, 4 bases at V and 4 bases at J, with 4 bases in the middle. Looked up from germline, CDR1 is ENHRY and CDR2 is SYGVKD. This CDR3 is 11 amino acids long. DNA of the CDR3: TGTGCCATCAGTGGGGCCTATGGCTACACCTTC. It codes for CAISGAYGYTF.

This chain joins TRBV5-1 and TRBJ2-1, with D possibly TRBD2 on 7 matching bases. Trimming shortened V by 0 bases and J by 6 bases, and 22 bases separated the two germline ends. The CDR3 loop spans 18 amino acids. Germline-derived CDR1 and CDR2 are SGHRS and YFSETQ. CDR3 protein: CASSLAIRGAFTINEQFF. CDR3 DNA: TGCGCCAGCAGCTTGGCTATCCGGGGGGCCTTCACAATCAATGAGCAGTTCTTC.

The DNA for the CDR3 is TGTGCCAGCAGCCTCACAGGGGCTGAAAAACTGTTTTTT. Protein sequence: CASSLTGAEKLFF. The chain combines TRBV11-2 with TRBJ1-4, with 7 bases lining up with TRBD1. J was trimmed by 7 bases and V by 5 bases; bases with no gene match: 4. Germline V gives CDR1 SGHAT, CDR2 FQNNGV. The CDR3 extends over 13 amino acids.

For this clone: At one of its ends the junction is not consistent with the germline gene, which may arise from a read error. This chain links TRBV30 with TRBJ2-5; D may be TRBD1 (6 bases). CDR3 size: 13 residues. CDR1 and CDR2 (germline): GTSNPN, SVGIG (reference sequence). The CDR3 loop reads CAWSVVQGESQYF. The DNA of the CDR3 is TGTGCCTGGAGTGTAGTACAGGGAGAGAGCCAGTACTTC.

The rearrangement joins TRBV30 to TRBJ1-1; weak D call: TRBD1 (6 bases). Trimming pared 3 bases from V and 4 bases from J, leaving 18 bases between. The CDR3 length is 15 residues. The germline V gene encodes CDR1 GTSNPN and CDR2 SVGIG (reference sequence). CDR3 sequence: CAWRDSSFWSTEAFF. DNA for the CDR3: TGTGCCTGGAGGGACAGCTCCTTCTGGAGCACTGAAGCTTTCTTT. The whole variable domain, filled in from reference TRBV30 and TRBJ1-1, reads SQTIHQWPATLVQPVGSPLSLECTVEGTSNPNLYWYRQAAGRGLQLLFYSVGIGQISSEVPQNLSASRPQDRQFILSSKKLLLSDSGFYLCAWRDSSFWSTEAFFGQGTRLTVV.

This chain uses TRBV9 with TRBJ1-6, with D unclear. Trimming took 0 bases from V and 7 from J, leaving 17 bases between them. The germline V gene has CDR1 SGDLS and CDR2 YYNGEE. The CDR3 covers 17 residues. The CDR3 is CASSVATSWAANSPLHF. For the CDR3, the DNA is TGTGCCAGCAGCGTAGCTACCAGTTGGGCAGCCAATTCACCCCTCCACTTT.

This sequence joins TRBV9 and TRBJ2-3; TRBD1 matches 8 bases. With 3 bases clipped from V and 3 bases from J, the junction kept 9 bases outside the gene matches. The germline gives CDR1 SGDLS, CDR2 YYNGEE. This CDR3 region has 16 residues. CDR3 residues: CASSASGTGMTDTQYF. CDR3 DNA: TGTGCCAGCAGCGCGTCCGGGACAGGAATGACAGATACGCAGTATTTT.

Comments on this clone: Relative to the germline gene, one junction end is altered; a read error may explain this. V is TRBV5-1 and J is TRBJ1-4; D ambiguous. CDR1 is SGHRS and CDR2 is YFSETQ in the germline V gene. The CDR3 runs 14 residues. CDR3: CASRLGGLGEKLFF. DNA of the CDR3: TGCGCCAGCAGATTGGGAGGTCTGGGTGAAAAACTGTTTTTT.

The chain recombines TRBV5-6 with TRBJ2-1, with a possible D match to TRBD1 (5 bases). This CDR3 region has 16 residues. Germline V CDR1 and CDR2: SGHDT, YYEEEE. The ends were cut back, 2 bases at V and 1 base at J, with 13 bases in the middle. In DNA form, the CDR3 reads TGTGCCAGCAGCTTAAACAGGTATAGTTCCTACAATGAGCAGTTCTTC. It codes for CASSLNRYSSYNEQFF.

The chain has TRBV18 and TRBJ2-7; tentative D call: TRBD2 (5 bases). The CDR3 loop spans 13 amino acids. Germline CDR1 is KGHSH and CDR2 is LQKENI. V was clipped by 8 bases and J by 4 bases, with 15 bases between them. The CDR3 DNA sequence: TGTGCCAGCACCGCGGGCAGGAATTACGAGCAGTACGTC. Translated, it gives CASTAGRNYEQYV.

This clone was found a few times. The genes are TRBV6-1 and TRBJ1-2, with 10 nucleotides matching TRBD1. V lost 4 bases, J lost 0 bases, and 8 bases stayed unmatched. Germline V CDR1 and CDR2: MNHNS, SASEGT. This CDR3 is 17 amino acids long. Here the CDR3 DNA reads TGTGCCAGCAGTGCCAGGACAGGGGGGGACCCTAACTATGGCTACACCTTC. It translates to CASSARTGGDPNYGYTF.

The rearrangement uses TRBV29-1 and TRBJ1-2; 9 bases line up with TRBD1. Germline V gene lookup returns CDR1 SQVTM and CDR2 ANQGSEA. V lost 7 bases to trimming and J lost 5 bases; unmatched junction nucleotides: 17. The CDR3 runs to 16 residues. The CDR3 DNA follows: TGCAGCGGCAGGACACAACACCCGGGACAGGGTTATGGCTACACCTTC. Protein sequence: CSGRTQHPGQGYGYTF.

The V and J genes are TRBV5-1 and TRBJ2-5; tentatively, D is TRBD2 (7 bases). Germline lookup yields CDR1 SGHRS and CDR2 YFSETQ. This CDR3 is built from 18 residues. V lost 4 bases and J 0 bases, leaving 22 bases between the germline ends. CDR3 nucleotides: TGCGCCAGCAGCACGGCCCGTCGGGGGGCCAGGGACCAAGAGACCCAGTACTTC. It encodes CASSTARRGARDQETQYF.